A few counts support the clone carrying this TCR beta chain. Its specificity is not known. Treatment indicated: 15 to 20 received Ad26.COV2.S at low or high dose, single or two shots; 5 received placebo; per-sample allocation not given. Day 63 after the first vaccine or placebo injection was the time point for sampling. It was an adult aged 18-55 years in Boston who was the donor. Generated by immunoSEQ multiplex PCR, the TCRdb table keeps only in-frame clones and is missing some. The top ten hold 3.4% of the sample, which has hundreds of thousands of clones, around 87% seen once. These data are taken from a study of Ad26.COV2.S vaccination and SARS-CoV-2 variants. Turning to the study itself: Enrolled in COV1001, the donor was in the Ad26.COV2.S trial arm, which received the vaccine. Dosing was one shot or two shots 56 days apart. Overall study findings and caveats: The placebo group had lower spike-specific TCR breadth than the vaccine recipients did.

This CDR3 is 14 amino acids long. V lost 7 bases, J lost 3 bases, and 15 bases lay in between. CDR1 and CDR2 (germline): SQVTM, ANQGSEA. The genes are TRBV29-1 and TRBJ2-2; a weak D match, TRBD1 (6 bases). This TCR came from a person aged 18-65 years who received the Ad26.COV2.S COVID-19 vaccine or a placebo. The source was peripheral blood, collected in a trial of Ad26.COV2.S vaccine versus placebo. The CDR3 loop is CSAVQGVDTGELFF. CDR3 in DNA: TGCAGCGCCGTACAGGGCGTGGACACCGGGGAGCTGTTTTTT.